The present entry profiles one TCR beta chain with its context. The antigen is undetermined. The sample is drawn from a study of shared clonotypes between healthy human individuals. Findings of the study overall: Measured sharing among donors was expected to vary with sequencing depth.

The germline V gene has CDR1 GTSNPN and CDR2 SVGIG (reference sequence). Trimming at V came to 5 bases and at J to 0 bases, leaving 6 bases not matched to a gene. This CDR3 is 14 amino acids long. None of the donors, who were healthy HIV-negative adults, had recently had acute infections or vaccinations. Deep-level running was used for the assay. Genomic DNA per cell subset filled all wells of several immunoSEQ plates. Method: immunoSEQ multiplex PCR; TCRdb's copy keeps in-frame clones and lacks some. The table lists some 1,100,000 clones, roughly 74% of them singletons. This TCR came from a man aged 18 to 29 in good health. Some clones in this sample may be carry-over from other donors' samples. Sequenced material: memory CD4+ T cells from PBMCs. Subset described: CD45RA-negative fraction. The chain links TRBV30 to TRBJ2-7, with 8 bases aligning to TRBD1. CDR3 in amino acids: CAWVTGARSYEQYF. The CDR3 DNA follows: TGTGCCTGGGTGACAGGGGCCCGCTCCTACGAGCAGTACTTC.